The 17 T cell receptor beta chains below were found in one sample sequenced in a study of shared clonotypes between healthy human individuals. Naive CD8 cells lacked CD45RO and underwent positive selection for CCR7, leaving out terminally differentiated effector memory CD45RA+ cells. Profiling relied on immunoSEQ multiplex PCR, and the TCRdb table lists in-frame clones only, not all of them. The sample contains around 2.1 million clones, about 92% of which appear only once. Sequencing input: naive CD8+ T cells from PBMCs. The origin of the receptors is a young man in good health. Some clones in this sample may be carry-over from other donors' samples.

Of note for this clone: Other DNA sequences of this sample code for an identical CDR3. CDR3 sequence reads: CASSSLAGPYNEQFF. CDR3 nucleotide sequence: TGTGCCAGCAGCTCGTTAGCGGGTCCCTACAATGAGCAGTTCTTC. This chain connects TRBV7-3 to TRBJ2-1; 7 bases align to TRBD2. Germline trimming cut 4 bases from V and 2 bases from J; bases unmatched to any gene: 5. The germline gives CDR1 SGHTA, CDR2 FQGTGA. This CDR3 has 15 residues. The whole variable domain, remainder taken from reference TRBV7-3 and TRBJ2-1, is GAGVSQTPSNKVTEKGKYVELRCDPISGHTALYWYRQSLGQGPEFLIYFQGTGAADDSGLPNDRFFAVRPEGSVSTLKIQRTERGDSAVYLCASSSLAGPYNEQFFGPGTRLTVL.

A remark on this clone: The same CDR3 arises from other DNA sequences in this sample as well. The V gene is TRBV7-9, the J gene TRBJ1-5; D is uncertain. The length of the CDR3 is 13 residues. Germline assignment: CDR1 SEHNR and CDR2 FQNEAQ (reference sequence). V was trimmed by 1 base and J by 4 bases, leaving 5 bases between them. The DNA for the CDR3 is TGTGCCAGCAGCTTAGTTGGGAATCAGCCCCAGCATTTT. Protein product: CASSLVGNQPQHF. The full variable domain, with the rest looked up from reference TRBV7-9 and TRBJ1-5, is DTGVSQNPRHKITKRGQNVTFRCDPISEHNRLYWYRQTLGQGPEFLTYFQNEAQLEKSRLLSDRFSAERPKGSFSTLEIQRTEQGDSAMYLCASSLVGNQPQHFGDGTRLSIL.

This chain joins TRBV7-8 and TRBJ2-7; D gene uncertain. The length of the CDR3 is 14 residues. Germline V gene lookup returns CDR1 SGHVS and CDR2 FQNEAQ. V was clipped by 0 bases and J by 10 bases, with 16 bases between them. The CDR3: CASSLALPGQLQYF. CDR3 coding DNA: TGTGCCAGCAGCTTAGCGCTACCAGGCCAGCTACAGTACTTC.

The chain joins TRBV10-3 to TRBJ1-1, with D maybe TRBD1 (6 bases). The CDR3 is 14 residues long. The germline gives CDR1 ENHRY, CDR2 SYGVKD. V lost 6 bases to trimming and J lost 5 bases, with 16 bases between them. DNA for the CDR3: TGTGCCATCAGCCCCGGGGCAGGGGTTACTGAAGCTTTCTTT. Protein: CAISPGAGVTEAFF.

The gene calls are TRBV7-8 and TRBJ1-1; TRBD1 matches at 8 bases. The germline V gene encodes CDR1 SGHVS and CDR2 FQNEAQ. The CDR3 spans 17 residues. V lost 4 bases to trimming and J lost 0 bases; unmatched junction nucleotides: 10. The CDR3 spells CASSSRDRGLMNTEAFF. In DNA form, the CDR3 reads TGTGCCAGCAGCTCGAGAGACAGGGGTCTTATGAACACTGAAGCTTTCTTT.

V usage is TRBV5-4 and J usage is TRBJ2-7; 10 nucleotides match TRBD1. The ends lost 4 bases at V and 1 base at J; junction bases unmatched: 5. The CDR3 is 15 amino acids. The germline gives CDR1 SGHNT, CDR2 YYREEE (reference sequence). CDR3 sequence: CASSARTGGSYEQYF. CDR3 nucleotides: TGTGCCAGCAGCGCCCGGACAGGGGGGTCCTACGAGCAGTACTTC.

V is TRBV27 and J is TRBJ2-1; D is uncertain. Trimming left V 5 bases short and J 4 bases short, with 15 bases between. Germline V gene sequence: CDR1 MNHEY, CDR2 SMNVEV (reference sequence). The CDR3 runs 15 residues. The CDR3: CASSPDPLPYNEQFF. The CDR3 region has the DNA TGTGCCAGCAGTCCGGACCCCCTACCATACAATGAGCAGTTCTTC.

The chain recombines TRBV4-1 with TRBJ1-5; 8 nucleotides line up with TRBD1. The CDR3 contains 18 residues. V shed 0 bases and J 6 bases; nucleotides not matched to a gene: 13. The germline V gene has CDR1 MGHRA and CDR2 YSYEKL. CDR3: CASSQDWAGGVKGQPQHF. For the CDR3, the DNA is TGCGCCAGCAGCCAAGATTGGGCAGGGGGCGTTAAGGGTCAGCCCCAGCATTTT.

The chain uses TRBV7-8 and TRBJ1-6, with D possibly matching TRBD1 (5 bases). The V end was cut by 5 bases, the J end by 1 base, with 15 bases between. The CDR3 totals 17 residues. Germline V gene data show CDR1 as SGHVS and CDR2 as FQNEAQ. Here the CDR3 DNA reads TGTGCCAGCAGCCCAAACCCCAGACAGTCCTATAATTCACCCCTCCACTTT. This gives the protein CASSPNPRQSYNSPLHF. The whole variable domain, filled in from reference TRBV7-8 and TRBJ1-6, reads GAGVSQSPRYKVAKRGQDVALRCDPISGHVSLFWYQQALGQGPEFLTYFQNEAQLDKSGLPSDRFFAERPEGSVSTLKIQRTQQEDSAVYLCASSPNPRQSYNSPLHFGNGTRLTVT.

V and J are TRBV6-1 and TRBJ2-1, with D possibly TRBD2 on 5 matching bases. This CDR3 has 11 amino acids. Per the germline V gene, CDR1 is MNHNS and CDR2 is SASEGT. Trimming left V 11 bases short and J 15 bases short, with 20 bases between. The CDR3 nucleotides read TGTGCCGGCCAGGCGGGTGGAGAACCGTTCTTC. It encodes CAGQAGGEPFF.

The chain couples TRBV28 to TRBJ2-5; a weak D match, TRBD1 (5 bases). With 6 bases removed from V and 5 bases from J, the gap between germline ends came to 13 bases. This CDR3 contains 13 residues. Looked up from germline, CDR1 is MDHEN and CDR2 is SYDVKM. The CDR3, as DNA: TGTGCCAGCAGGATTGCAGGGTGGGAGACCCAGTACTTC. Its translation is CASRIAGWETQYF. Using reference TRBV28 and TRBJ2-5 for the parts outside the CDR3, the full variable domain is DVKVTQSSRYLVKRTGEKVFLECVQDMDHENMFWYRQDPGLGLRLIYFSYDVKMKEKGDIPEGYSVSREKKERFSLILESASTNQTSMYLCASRIAGWETQYFGPGTRLLVL.

The CDR3 loop is CASSLPTTQDGYTF. CDR3 nucleotide sequence: TGTGCCAGCAGCCTACCGACTACACAGGATGGCTACACCTTC. The chain uses TRBV28 and TRBJ1-2; a possible D gene is TRBD1 (5 bases). The CDR3 loop spans 14 amino acids. Germline CDR1 MDHEN, CDR2 SYDVKM. V was clipped by 6 bases and J by 6 bases, with 17 bases between them.

V is TRBV15 and J is TRBJ1-5; no clear D. With 4 bases removed from V and 0 bases from J, the gap between germline ends came to 10 bases. The CDR3 is made up of 15 amino acids. The germline V gene has CDR1 LNHNV and CDR2 YYDKDF (reference sequence). CDR3 loop: CATSTGLNSNQPQHF. CDR3 sequence (DNA): TGTGCCACCAGCACCGGACTGAATAGCAATCAGCCCCAGCATTTT. Full variable domain (outside the CDR3, taken from reference TRBV15 and TRBJ1-5): DAMVIQNPRYQVTQFGKPVTLSCSQTLNHNVMYWYQQKSSQAPKLLFHYYDKDFNNEADTPDNFQSRRPNTSFCFLDIRSPGLGDTAMYLCATSTGLNSNQPQHFGDGTRLSIL.

The rearrangement joins TRBV27 to TRBJ1-5, with D maybe TRBD1 (6 bases). CDR1 and CDR2 (germline): MNHEY, SMNVEV (reference sequence). The CDR3 length is 17 residues. V dropped 6 bases and J dropped 3 bases, with 21 bases sitting between them. The chain's CDR3 is CASSSGGWGSINQPQHF. The CDR3 bases are TGTGCCAGCAGCTCGGGGGGCTGGGGGTCCATCAATCAGCCCCAGCATTTT.

This clone came up a few times. This chain connects TRBV30 to TRBJ1-1; TRBD1 might be the D (5 bases). V was pared by 0 bases and J by 6 bases, with 14 bases between. Germline-derived CDR1 and CDR2 are GTSNPN and SVGIG (reference sequence). This CDR3 has 14 amino acids. CDR3 amino acids: CAWSVGQGYAEAFF. DNA of the CDR3: TGTGCCTGGAGTGTAGGCCAGGGTTACGCTGAAGCTTTCTTT.

Points on this clone: Other DNA sequences in the sample encode the same CDR3. The DNA of the CDR3 is TGTGCCAGCAGCCCCCTAGCGGGAGGGCCGTACGAGCAGTACTTC. Protein product: CASSPLAGGPYEQYF. The chain links TRBV27 to TRBJ2-7, with 12 bases matching TRBD2. The J segment lost 4 bases and the V segment lost 6 bases, leaving 7 bases of the junction unmatched. The CDR3 runs 15 residues. The germline gives CDR1 MNHEY, CDR2 SMNVEV (reference sequence).

This clone occurred once. The chain recombines TRBV6-1 with TRBJ2-7, with 11 nucleotides matching TRBD2. This CDR3 region has 14 residues. Per the germline V gene, CDR1 is MNHNS and CDR2 is SASEGT. The J segment lost 0 bases and the V segment lost 9 bases, leaving 4 bases of the junction unmatched. The CDR3 nucleotides are TGTGCCAGTTCGACTAGCGGGAACTCCTACGAGCAGTACTTC. Translating it yields CASSTSGNSYEQYF.